The clone carrying this T cell receptor (beta chain) has only a few counts. Germline V gene sequence: CDR1 KGHSH, CDR2 LQKENI. CDR3 size: 16 residues. V lost 3 bases to trimming and J lost 4 bases; unmatched junction nucleotides: 8. Using MiXCR, TCRdb re-called clones from the PCR reads. The top ten clones hold 11% of a sample with tens of thousands of clones, roughly 13% of them seen once. No treatment of any kind had been given to any patient before thyroid surgery. The data were taken from a study of metastatic and nonmetastatic thyroid tumors. The sequenced sample consisted of blood. The chain combines TRBV18 with TRBJ2-1, with 8 bases matching TRBD2. The sequence was collected from a female donor with papillary thyroid cancer or a benign thyroid nodule (not recorded which). Some clones in this sample may be carry-over from other donors' samples. CDR3: CASSPPGVAGYNEQFF. CDR3 sequence (DNA): TGTGCCAGCTCACCCCCAGGGGTAGCGGGGTACAATGAGCAGTTCTTC.